Shown below are 23 T cell receptor beta chains from a single sample sequenced in a study of PD-L1 blockade in urothelial cancer. The assay was immunoSEQ multiplex PCR, and TCRdb's table has in-frame clones only and misses some. The sample comprises fewer than 50,000 clones, over 75% of which are singletons, and 8.3% rests with the top ten. Specimen: PBMCs, collected around atezolizumab (anti-PD-L1) treatment. Receptors originate from a man between 65 and 79 years old with urothelial cancer.

V is TRBV5-6 and J is TRBJ2-7; D is perhaps TRBD1 (6 bases). Germline CDR1 and CDR2: SGHDT and YYEEEE. The CDR3 totals 14 residues. Deletions cut 4 bases from V and 3 bases from J, with 14 bases between. The CDR3 DNA follows: TGTGCCAGCAGCCGAGGGGGAAACGTCTACGAGCAGTACTTC. It translates to CASSRGGNVYEQYF.

The rearrangement joins TRBV6-5 to TRBJ2-6; maybe TRBD1 (6 bases). V lost 5 bases to trimming and J lost 1 base, with 9 bases between them. Germline V gene sequence: CDR1 MNHEY, CDR2 SVGAGI. The CDR3 consists of 15 residues. The CDR3 protein is CASSTGSSGANVLTF. The CDR3 bases are TGTGCCAGCAGTACAGGGTCTTCTGGGGCCAACGTCCTGACTTTC.

The chain links TRBV28 to TRBJ1-1; the match to TRBD1 covers 7 bases. V lost 2 bases to trimming and J lost 4 bases; unmatched junction nucleotides: 13. The CDR3 contains 17 residues. Germline values: CDR1 MDHEN, CDR2 SYDVKM. The CDR3 DNA reads TGTGCCAGCAGTTTAATGGGGACAGTACGGGGGAGCACTGAAGCTTTCTTT. This codes for CASSLMGTVRGSTEAFF.

The chain uses TRBV27 and TRBJ2-1, with D possibly TRBD1 on 6 matching bases. CDR1 and CDR2 (germline): MNHEY, SMNVEV (reference sequence). Trimming removed 7 bases at V and 7 bases at J, with 20 bases between. The CDR3 length is 15 residues. The CDR3 nucleotides read TGTGCCAGCAATAGAACCCCCGGGACAATGAATGAGCAGTTCTTC. It translates to CASNRTPGTMNEQFF.

The chain couples TRBV18 to TRBJ2-5; a weak D match, TRBD1 (5 bases). Germline loops: CDR1 KGHSH, CDR2 LQKENI. This CDR3 is built from 15 residues. The V end lost 3 bases, the J end lost 2 bases, and 13 bases lay between the germline ends. This chain's CDR3 is CASSPPTGGQETQYF. The CDR3 bases are TGTGCCAGCTCACCGCCCACAGGTGGGCAAGAGACCCAGTACTTC. The whole variable domain, filled in from reference TRBV18 and TRBJ2-5, reads NAGVMQNPRHLVRRRGQEARLRCSPMKGHSHVYWYRQLPEEGLKFMVYLQKENIIDESGMPKERFSAEFPKEGPSILRIQQVVRGDSAAYFCASSPPTGGQETQYFGPGTRLLVL.

V gene TRBV28 combines with J gene TRBJ2-7, with 7 positions matching TRBD2. The CDR3 is 17 amino acids. Germline V lookup: CDR1 MDHEN, CDR2 SYDVKM. Unmatched junction bases numbered 18, after V lost 6 bases and J lost 4 bases. The CDR3 DNA is TGTGCCAGCAGATGGGGGGGGAGGCTAACAGAGGTTTACGAGCAGTACTTC. Amino acids: CASRWGGRLTEVYEQYF.

V and J are TRBV6-1 and TRBJ2-3; 12 nucleotides agree with TRBD1. The V gene end was trimmed by 4 bases and the J gene end by 1 base; junction bases not matched to a gene: 6. The CDR3 totals 17 residues. Germline-derived CDR1 and CDR2 are MNHNS and SASEGT. In DNA, the CDR3 is TGTGCCAGCAGTGCCGGGACAGGGGGCGCCGGCACAGATACGCAGTATTTT. Translated: CASSAGTGGAGTDTQYF.

This clone appeared a few times. The chain carries TRBV5-1 and TRBJ2-1; possible D gene TRBD2, 5 bases. This CDR3 contains 14 residues. Between the trimmed V and J ends, which lost 1 base and 7 bases, there was a span of 12 bases. Germline CDR1 is SGHRS and CDR2 is YFSETQ. As DNA, the CDR3 is TGCGCCAGCAGCTTGAGTGGGAGAAAGAATGAGCAGTTCTTC. Encoded protein: CASSLSGRKNEQFF.

J is TRBJ1-1 and V is TRBV11-2; TRBD1 agrees at 10 bases. The CDR3 is 13 amino acids. The germline gives CDR1 SGHAT, CDR2 FQNNGV. Trimming took 6 bases from V and 6 from J; bases not matched to a gene: 4. CDR3: CASSRDRGSEAFF. The CDR3 nucleotides read TGTGCCAGCAGTAGGGACAGGGGTTCTGAAGCTTTCTTT.

This sequence joins TRBV5-5 and TRBJ1-5, with unresolved D. This CDR3 is built from 16 residues. V was cut by 4 bases and J by 1 base, with 15 bases left in between. Looked up from germline, CDR1 is SGHKS and CDR2 is YYEKEE (reference sequence). The CDR3 spells CASSASSGVSNQPQHF. CDR3 sequence (DNA): TGTGCCAGCAGCGCCTCCTCCGGGGTGAGCAATCAGCCCCAGCATTTT.

This clone was seen a single time. The genes are TRBV9 and TRBJ2-6; TRBD1 aligns across 9 bases. The germline CDR1 and CDR2 sequences are SGDLS and YYNGEE. Trimming at V came to 3 bases and at J to 0 bases, leaving 13 bases not matched to a gene. The CDR3 has 20 residues. The CDR3 nucleotides are TGTGCCAGCAGCGCCCCCTCCCCGGGACAGGGTTCCTCTGGGGCCAACGTCCTGACTTTC. Its protein product is CASSAPSPGQGSSGANVLTF.

This rearrangement joins TRBV10-1 to TRBJ2-1; possibly TRBD2 for D (5 bases). Trimming shortened V by 2 bases and J by 5 bases, and 7 bases separated the two germline ends. The CDR3 runs 13 residues. Germline V CDR1 and CDR2: WNHNN, SYGVQD (reference sequence). The CDR3 sequence is CASSETGNNEQFF. The CDR3 nucleotides are TGCGCCAGCAGTGAGACCGGGAACAATGAGCAGTTCTTC.

The chain is built from TRBV4-1 and TRBJ2-1, with TRBD2 identical over 11 bases. Unmatched junction bases numbered 5, after V lost 9 bases and J lost 4 bases. Germline CDR1 and CDR2: MGHRA and YSYEKL. The CDR3 has 14 amino acids. In DNA form, the CDR3 reads TGCGCCAGTAGCACTAGCGGGAGTTACAATGAGCAGTTCTTC. It translates to CASSTSGSYNEQFF.

V and J are TRBV5-1 and TRBJ2-1, with TRBD2 as a possible D gene (6 bases). CDR1 and CDR2 from the germline V gene are SGHRS and YFSETQ. Trimming left V 0 bases short and J 7 bases short, with 14 bases between. This CDR3 contains 15 residues. The DNA of the CDR3 is TGCGCCAGCAGCTTGGCGGGTTCGGGAGCGAATGAGCAGTTCTTC. It translates to CASSLAGSGANEQFF.

This clone was found once. This chain uses TRBV28 with TRBJ2-1; 8 positions agree with TRBD1. The CDR3 extends over 21 amino acids. Germline V gives CDR1 MDHEN, CDR2 SYDVKM. V trimming: 5 bases; J trimming: 0 bases; junction bases outside the gene matches: 21. The CDR3 is CASSTSWTGSLLHSSYNEQFF. The DNA of the CDR3 is TGTGCCAGCAGTACCAGCTGGACAGGGTCCTTACTCCACAGCTCCTACAATGAGCAGTTCTTC.

The rearrangement links TRBV5-1 to TRBJ2-1, with 7 bases aligning to TRBD2. The CDR3 runs to 15 residues. The germline V gene has CDR1 SGHRS and CDR2 YFSETQ. The V segment lost 2 bases and the J segment 2 bases; nucleotides outside the gene matches: 4. CDR3 in DNA: TGCGCCAGCAGCTTCGAGACTAGCCCCTACAATGAGCAGTTCTTC. The encoded protein is CASSFETSPYNEQFF.

This chain connects TRBV6-5 to TRBJ2-2; 8 bases fit TRBD2. V was clipped by 0 bases and J by 5 bases; unmatched bases: 2. The CDR3 runs 15 residues. CDR1 is MNHEY and CDR2 is SVGAGI in the germline V gene. The CDR3 nucleotides are TGTGCCAGCAGTTACTCGCCTAGCGGGACCGGGGAGCTGTTTTTT. Residues: CASSYSPSGTGELFF.

The rearrangement joins TRBV5-1 to TRBJ2-1, with 7 nucleotides matching TRBD1. The CDR3 contains 15 residues. Trimming removed 0 bases from V and 8 bases from J; junction bases left unmatched: 8. Germline CDR1 is SGHRS and CDR2 is YFSETQ. CDR3 sequence: CASSLEGRGLHEQFF. The CDR3 coding sequence is TGCGCCAGCAGCTTGGAGGGCAGGGGGTTACATGAGCAGTTCTTC. The full variable domain, completed using reference TRBV5-1 and TRBJ2-1, is KAGVTQTPRYLIKTRGQQVTLSCSPISGHRSVSWYQQTPGQGLQFLFEYFSETQRNKGNFPGRFSGRQFSNSRSEMNVSTLELGDSALYLCASSLEGRGLHEQFFGPGTRLTVL.

V is TRBV5-6 and J is TRBJ2-5, with a possible D match to TRBD2 (6 bases). The CDR3 has 16 residues. Per the germline V gene, CDR1 is SGHDT and CDR2 is YYEEEE. Trimming shortened V by 6 bases and J by 6 bases, and 24 bases separated the two germline ends. The CDR3 DNA is TGTGCCAGCACCCTTTGGTCGGACTATGGGGAAAAGACCCAGTACTTC. Translation gives CASTLWSDYGEKTQYF.

The chain recombines TRBV28 with TRBJ2-2; D might be TRBD1 (6 bases). Germline-derived CDR1 and CDR2 are MDHEN and SYDVKM. This CDR3 comprises 16 residues. V lost 6 bases and J 4 bases, leaving 18 bases between the germline ends. As DNA, the CDR3 is TGTGCCAGCAGAACAGGGCAATTTAGGATCACCGGGGAGCTGTTTTTT. Translation gives CASRTGQFRITGELFF.

This clone showed up just once. The chain has TRBV6-1 and TRBJ2-5; 11 bases match TRBD2. V was pared by 5 bases and J by 4 bases, with 6 bases of the junction left unmatched. The CDR3 is 15 residues long. Germline CDR1 and CDR2: MNHNS and SASEGT. CDR3 region: CASSSGTSGGETQYF. CDR3 nucleotide sequence: TGTGCCAGCAGTTCCGGGACTAGCGGTGGAGAGACCCAGTACTTC.

This chain joins TRBV30 and TRBJ2-7; 8 bases are shared with TRBD2. This CDR3 has 12 amino acids. From germline, CDR1 is GTSNPN and CDR2 SVGIG (reference sequence). Unmatched junction bases numbered 7, after V lost 3 bases and J lost 9 bases. The DNA of the CDR3 is TGTGCCTGGAGCGAAGGACTAGCAGCGCAGTACTTC. Translation: CAWSEGLAAQYF.

The genes are TRBV30 and TRBJ2-1, with 7 bases fitting TRBD2. Germline CDR1 is GTSNPN and CDR2 is SVGIG (reference sequence). The CDR3 is 14 residues long. The trim removed 1 base at V and 8 bases at J, leaving 8 bases unmatched. CDR3 amino acids: CAWSETSVIYEQFF. CDR3 DNA: TGTGCCTGGAGTGAAACTAGCGTCATATATGAGCAGTTCTTC.